This TCR beta chain was obtained from a study of molecular identifiers for immune sequencing clone quantification. Study outcomes and limitations: Beyond 20 RNA copies, clones held over 99% of effector molecules, compared with under 1% in naive cells. Investigators reportedly could detect spiked Jurkat TCR RNA from one cell among over 900,000 naive cells.

MiXCR was run by TCRdb on the PCR reads, yielding one entry per CDR3 protein. The sample consists of 40,000 to 45,000 distinct CDR3 sequences, about a quarter of them appearing once. Germline V CDR1 and CDR2: MGHDK, SYGVNS. This CDR3 has 15 residues. V gave up 0 bases and J gave up 2 bases, with 10 bases separating them. Naive CD8 library inputs spanned roughly 20,000 to 1,100,000 sorted cells and 10%, 30% or 50% RNA. This clonotype was seen only a few times. Antigen unknown. This receptor was identified in a human donor in good health. Some libraries in this study had Jurkat cell RNA spiked in. The sequenced sample consisted of naive CD8+ T cells from blood, with Jurkat cell RNA spiked in. The subset here: FACS-sorted CD8+CD4-CCR7+CD45RA+ naive T cells. The gene calls are TRBV25-1 and TRBJ2-5, with D possibly matching TRBD1 (6 bases). The CDR3 is CASSEYQGRQETQYF. The CDR3 nucleotides read TGTGCCAGCAGTGAATACCAGGGGCGTCAAGAGACCCAGTACTTC.